The clone carrying this T cell receptor (beta chain) was observed at least ten times. Its target is unknown. Germline lookup yields CDR1 MNHEY and CDR2 SMNVEV (reference sequence). The CDR3 totals 15 residues. V was trimmed by 5 bases and J by 3 bases, leaving 16 bases between them. The entry originates in a study of glioma-infiltrating T cells. Amplification of TCR alpha and beta CDR3 regions from RNA used iRepertoire nested multiplex PCR. TCRdb passed the multiplex PCR reads through MiXCR, listing each CDR3 protein once. The repertoire has approximately 400,000 distinct CDR3 sequences, less than 50% of them found once; the top ten carry around 11%. Study-wide results and caveats: Patients with low tissue-blood divergence carried a signature set of shared blood CDR3 motifs.

The receptor was isolated from a human donor with low-grade glioma or glioblastoma, undergoing nonglioma brain surgery, or in good health (not recorded which). The sequencing sample was made of glioma tissue, nonneoplastic brain tissue, or PBMCs (not recorded which). V is TRBV27 and J is TRBJ1-1; TRBD1 is a possible D gene (6 bases). The CDR3 is CASSLTGRGYTEAFF. As DNA, the CDR3 is TGTGCCAGCAGTCTCACAGGGCGCGGGTACACTGAAGCTTTCTTT.